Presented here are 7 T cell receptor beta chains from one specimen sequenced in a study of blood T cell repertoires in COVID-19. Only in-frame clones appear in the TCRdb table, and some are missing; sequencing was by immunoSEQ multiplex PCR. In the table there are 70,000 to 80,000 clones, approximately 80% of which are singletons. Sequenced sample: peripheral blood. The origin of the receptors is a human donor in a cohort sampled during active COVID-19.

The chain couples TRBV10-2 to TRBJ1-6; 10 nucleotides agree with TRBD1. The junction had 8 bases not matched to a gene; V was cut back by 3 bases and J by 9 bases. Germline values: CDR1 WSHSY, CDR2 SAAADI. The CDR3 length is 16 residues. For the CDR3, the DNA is TGCGCCAGCAGTGATGCGACAGGGGGCTTAACTTCACCCCTCCACTTT. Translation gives CASSDATGGLTSPLHF.

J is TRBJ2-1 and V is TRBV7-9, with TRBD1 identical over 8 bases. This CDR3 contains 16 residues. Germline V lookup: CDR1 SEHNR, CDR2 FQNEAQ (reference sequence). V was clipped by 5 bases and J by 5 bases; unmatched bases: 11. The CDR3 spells CASSPIWGQVNNEQFF. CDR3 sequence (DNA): TGTGCCAGCAGCCCAATATGGGGACAGGTCAACAATGAGCAGTTCTTC.

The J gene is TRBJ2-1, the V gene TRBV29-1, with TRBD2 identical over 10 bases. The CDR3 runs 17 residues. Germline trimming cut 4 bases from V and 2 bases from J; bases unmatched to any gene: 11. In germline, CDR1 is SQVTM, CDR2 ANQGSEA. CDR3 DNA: TGCAGCGTTGTCGAATACACTAGCGGGAAAACCTACAATGAGCAGTTCTTC. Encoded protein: CSVVEYTSGKTYNEQFF.

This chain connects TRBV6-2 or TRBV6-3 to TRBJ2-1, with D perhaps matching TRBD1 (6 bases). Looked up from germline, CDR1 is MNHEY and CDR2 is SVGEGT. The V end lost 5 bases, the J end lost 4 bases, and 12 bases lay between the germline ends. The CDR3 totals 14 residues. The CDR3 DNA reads TGTGCCAGCAGTACCCCCAGGGGATACAATGAGCAGTTCTTC. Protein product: CASSTPRGYNEQFF.

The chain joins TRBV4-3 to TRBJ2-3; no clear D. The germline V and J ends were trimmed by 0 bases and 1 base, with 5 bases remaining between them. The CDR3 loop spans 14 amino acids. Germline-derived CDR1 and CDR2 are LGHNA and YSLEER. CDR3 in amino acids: CASSQDIRTDTQYF. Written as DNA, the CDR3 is TGCGCCAGCAGCCAAGATATCCGCACAGATACGCAGTATTTT.

The CDR3 loop reads CASSYAGGGNQPQHF. The CDR3 DNA follows: TGTGCCAGCAGTTACGCAGGGGGTGGCAATCAGCCCCAGCATTTT. The chain carries TRBV6-6 and TRBJ1-5, with 7 nucleotides matching TRBD1. The CDR3 runs 15 residues. The germline gives CDR1 MNHNY, CDR2 SVGAGI (reference sequence). The ends lost 2 bases at V and 2 bases at J; junction bases unmatched: 3.

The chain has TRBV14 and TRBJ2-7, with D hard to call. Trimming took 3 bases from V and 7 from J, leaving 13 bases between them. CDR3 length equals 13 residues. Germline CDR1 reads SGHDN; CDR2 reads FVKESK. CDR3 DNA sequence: TGTGCCAGCAGCCATGGTCTATTCGGGGAGCAGTACTTC. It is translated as CASSHGLFGEQYF.